The present T cell receptor (beta chain) was sequenced within a study of blood T cell repertoires in COVID-19. Source study methods: Amplification from reference gene primers served as the basis for estimated nucleated cell counts. The repertoire was sequenced with immunoSEQ multiplex PCR; TCRdb's copy has only in-frame clones and lacks some. The D gene and trimming were derived from the DNA, and the V and J assignments and clone size from that table. The sample shows around 140,000 clones, roughly four fifths of them seen only once. Per the germline V gene, CDR1 is SGHRS and CDR2 is YFSETQ. This CDR3 comprises 13 residues. Trimming at V came to 3 bases and at J to 10 bases, leaving 2 bases not matched to a gene. This clone showed up just a few times.

J is TRBJ2-1 and V is TRBV5-1, with 12 bases that match TRBD2. Material for sequencing was peripheral blood. The TCR originated in a woman of 80 years or more with active or convalescent COVID-19. CDR3 DNA: TGCGCCAGCAGCTCAGGACTAGCGGGGGAGCAGTTCTTC. This sequence encodes CASSSGLAGEQFF. The whole variable domain, filled in from reference TRBV5-1 and TRBJ2-1, reads KAGVTQTPRYLIKTRGQQVTLSCSPISGHRSVSWYQQTPGQGLQFLFEYFSETQRNKGNFPGRFSGRQFSNSRSEMNVSTLELGDSALYLCASSSGLAGEQFFGPGTRLTVL.